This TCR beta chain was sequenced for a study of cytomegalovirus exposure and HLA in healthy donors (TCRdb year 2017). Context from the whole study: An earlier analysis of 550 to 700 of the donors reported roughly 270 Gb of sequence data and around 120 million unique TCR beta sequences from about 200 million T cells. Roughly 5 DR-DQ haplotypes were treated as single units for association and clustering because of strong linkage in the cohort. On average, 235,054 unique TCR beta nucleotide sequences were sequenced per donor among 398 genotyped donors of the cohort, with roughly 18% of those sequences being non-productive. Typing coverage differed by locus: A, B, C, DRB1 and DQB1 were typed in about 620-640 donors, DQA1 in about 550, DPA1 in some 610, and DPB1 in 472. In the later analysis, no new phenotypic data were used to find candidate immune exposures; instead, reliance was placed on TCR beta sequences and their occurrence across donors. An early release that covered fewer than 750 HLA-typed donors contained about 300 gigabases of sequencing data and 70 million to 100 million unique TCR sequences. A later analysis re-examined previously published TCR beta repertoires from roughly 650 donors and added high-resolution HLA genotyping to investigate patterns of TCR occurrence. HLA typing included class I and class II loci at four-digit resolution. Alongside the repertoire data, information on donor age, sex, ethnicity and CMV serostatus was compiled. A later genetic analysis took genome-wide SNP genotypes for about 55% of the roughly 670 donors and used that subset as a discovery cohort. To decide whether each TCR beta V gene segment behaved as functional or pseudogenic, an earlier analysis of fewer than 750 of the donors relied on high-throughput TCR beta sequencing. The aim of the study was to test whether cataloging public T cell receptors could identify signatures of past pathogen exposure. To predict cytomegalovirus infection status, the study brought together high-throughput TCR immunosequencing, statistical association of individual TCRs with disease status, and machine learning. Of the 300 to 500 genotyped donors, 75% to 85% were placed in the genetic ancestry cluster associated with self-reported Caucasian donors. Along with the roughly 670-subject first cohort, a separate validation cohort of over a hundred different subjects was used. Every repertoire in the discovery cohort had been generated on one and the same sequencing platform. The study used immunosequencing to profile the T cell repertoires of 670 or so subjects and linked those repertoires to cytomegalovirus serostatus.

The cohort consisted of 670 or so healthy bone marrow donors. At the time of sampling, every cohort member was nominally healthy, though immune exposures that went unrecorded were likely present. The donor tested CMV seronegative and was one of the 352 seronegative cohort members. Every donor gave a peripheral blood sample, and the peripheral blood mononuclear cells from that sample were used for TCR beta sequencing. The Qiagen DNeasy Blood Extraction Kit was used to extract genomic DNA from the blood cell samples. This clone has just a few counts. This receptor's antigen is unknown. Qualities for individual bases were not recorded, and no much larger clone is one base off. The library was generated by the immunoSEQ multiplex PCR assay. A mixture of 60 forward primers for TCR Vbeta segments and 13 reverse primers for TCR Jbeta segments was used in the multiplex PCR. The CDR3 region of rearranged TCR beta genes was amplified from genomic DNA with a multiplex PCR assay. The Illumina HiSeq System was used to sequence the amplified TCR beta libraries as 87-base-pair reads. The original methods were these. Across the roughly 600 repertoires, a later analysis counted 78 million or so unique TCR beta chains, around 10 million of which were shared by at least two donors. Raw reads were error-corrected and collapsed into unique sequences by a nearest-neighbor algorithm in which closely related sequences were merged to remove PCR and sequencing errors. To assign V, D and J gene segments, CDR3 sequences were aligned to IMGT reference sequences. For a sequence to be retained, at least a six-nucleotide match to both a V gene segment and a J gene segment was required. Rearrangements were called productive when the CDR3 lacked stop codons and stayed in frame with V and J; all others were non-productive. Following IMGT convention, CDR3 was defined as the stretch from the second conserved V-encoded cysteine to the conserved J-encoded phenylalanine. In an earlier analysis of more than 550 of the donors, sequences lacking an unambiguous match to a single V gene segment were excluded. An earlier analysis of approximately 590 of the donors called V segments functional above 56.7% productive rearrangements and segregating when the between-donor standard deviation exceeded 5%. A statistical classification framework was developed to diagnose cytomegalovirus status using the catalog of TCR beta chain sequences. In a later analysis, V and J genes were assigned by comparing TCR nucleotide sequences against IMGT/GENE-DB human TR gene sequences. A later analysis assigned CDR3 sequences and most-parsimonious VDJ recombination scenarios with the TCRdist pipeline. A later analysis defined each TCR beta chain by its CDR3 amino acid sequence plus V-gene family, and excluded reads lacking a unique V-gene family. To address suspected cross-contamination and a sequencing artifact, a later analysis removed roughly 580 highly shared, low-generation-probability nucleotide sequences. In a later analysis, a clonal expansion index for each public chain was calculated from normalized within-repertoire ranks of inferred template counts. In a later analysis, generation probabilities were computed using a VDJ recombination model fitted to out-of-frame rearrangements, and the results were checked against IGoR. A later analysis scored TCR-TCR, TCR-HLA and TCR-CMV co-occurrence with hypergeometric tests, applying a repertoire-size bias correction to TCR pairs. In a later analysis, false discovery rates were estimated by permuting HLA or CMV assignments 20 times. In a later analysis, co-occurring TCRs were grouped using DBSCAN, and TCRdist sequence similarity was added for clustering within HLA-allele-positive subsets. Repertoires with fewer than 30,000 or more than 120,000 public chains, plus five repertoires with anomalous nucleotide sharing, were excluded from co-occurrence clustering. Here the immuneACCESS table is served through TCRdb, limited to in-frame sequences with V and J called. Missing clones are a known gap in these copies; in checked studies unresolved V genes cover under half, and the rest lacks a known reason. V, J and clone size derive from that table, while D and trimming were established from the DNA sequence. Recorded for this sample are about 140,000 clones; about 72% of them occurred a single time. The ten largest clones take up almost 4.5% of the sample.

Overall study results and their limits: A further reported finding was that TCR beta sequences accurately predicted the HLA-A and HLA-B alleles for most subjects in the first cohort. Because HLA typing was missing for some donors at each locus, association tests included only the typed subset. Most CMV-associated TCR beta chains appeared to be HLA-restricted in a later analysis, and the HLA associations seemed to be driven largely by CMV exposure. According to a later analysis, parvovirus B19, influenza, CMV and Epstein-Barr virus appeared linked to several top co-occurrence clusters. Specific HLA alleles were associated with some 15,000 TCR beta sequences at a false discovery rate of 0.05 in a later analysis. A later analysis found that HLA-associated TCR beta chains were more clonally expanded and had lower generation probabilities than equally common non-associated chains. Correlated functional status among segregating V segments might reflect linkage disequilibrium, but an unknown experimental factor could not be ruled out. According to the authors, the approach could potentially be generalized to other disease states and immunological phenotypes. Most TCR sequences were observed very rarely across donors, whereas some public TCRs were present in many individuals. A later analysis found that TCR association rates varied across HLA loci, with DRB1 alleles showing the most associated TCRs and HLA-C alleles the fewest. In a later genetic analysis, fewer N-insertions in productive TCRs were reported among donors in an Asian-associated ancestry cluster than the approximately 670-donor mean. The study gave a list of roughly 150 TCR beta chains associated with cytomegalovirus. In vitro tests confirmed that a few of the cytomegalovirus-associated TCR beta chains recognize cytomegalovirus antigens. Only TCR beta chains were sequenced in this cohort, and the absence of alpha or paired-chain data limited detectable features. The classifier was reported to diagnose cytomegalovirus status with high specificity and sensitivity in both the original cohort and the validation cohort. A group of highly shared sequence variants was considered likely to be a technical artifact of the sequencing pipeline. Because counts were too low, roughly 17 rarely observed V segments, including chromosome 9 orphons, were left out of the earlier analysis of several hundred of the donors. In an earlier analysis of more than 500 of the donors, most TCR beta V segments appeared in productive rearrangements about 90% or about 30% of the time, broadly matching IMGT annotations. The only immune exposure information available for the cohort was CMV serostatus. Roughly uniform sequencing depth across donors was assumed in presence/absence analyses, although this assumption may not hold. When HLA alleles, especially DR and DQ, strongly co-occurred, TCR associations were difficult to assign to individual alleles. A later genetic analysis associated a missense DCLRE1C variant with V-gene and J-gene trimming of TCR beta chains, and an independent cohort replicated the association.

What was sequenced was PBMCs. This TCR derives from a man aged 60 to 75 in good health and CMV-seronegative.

The CDR3 has the sequence CASSLPGGSGNTIYF. The DNA sequence is given as TGTGCCAGCAGTCTCCCCGGGGGATCGGGAAACACCATATATTTT. The receptor chain draws on TRBV9 and TRBJ1-3; the D segment could be TRBD1, given 5 matching bases. Inclusive of the bounding cysteine and phenylalanine, the CDR3 is 15 residues long. Only CDR3 DNA remains: 45 bases, in frame from the first base. CDR1 and CDR2 are drawn from the germline V gene: SGDLS, YYNGEE. Trimming removed 5 bases from V and 4 bases from J, leaving 16 bases between the germline ends.